This TCR beta chain was recorded in a study of response to subunit inactivated influenza vaccine. Findings and limits, study-wide: That few new T cells are recruited by each seasonal influenza vaccination was the authors' suggestion.

Trimming took off 7 bases at V and 3 bases at J, with 21 bases between the two ends. The CDR3 is 16 amino acids. Germline assignment: CDR1 LNHDA and CDR2 SQIVND (reference sequence). This clonotype was seen only a few times. Antigen unknown. TCRdb used MiXCR to reprocess the RT-PCR reads, holding one entry per CDR3 protein. This table has about 650,000 distinct CDR3 sequences, about a sixth appearing once. This sequence originates from a man aged 50-60 years who received an inactivated influenza vaccine. This sample comprised PBMCs from blood, obtained 12 days after vaccination. The rearrangement uses TRBV19 and TRBJ1-1, with a weak D call TRBD1 (6 bases). The CDR3 nucleotides read TGTGCCAGTACACTCGCCGAGGCGGGGGCTTACACTGAAGCTTTCTTT. Translating it yields CASTLAEAGAYTEAFF.